This T cell receptor beta chain was captured in a study of CD8+CD57+ T cells in acquired aplastic anemia. Study details: As sequenced from healthy donors, CD4+ cells averaged about 9.8 million reads. Study-wide findings and caveats: It was found that roughly 29 CD8+ CDR3 sequences were shared between patients and controls.

Trimming pared 3 bases from V and 0 bases from J, leaving 7 bases between. In germline, CDR1 is MNHEY, CDR2 SVGAGI. This CDR3 contains 14 residues. This clonotype came up many times. Its target is unknown. The study profiled TCR beta VDJ and CDR3 using genomic DNA as template. TCRdb re-derived calls from the reads in MiXCR, one entry per CDR3 protein. The sample has 200,000 to 250,000 distinct CDR3 sequences; approximately 35% are singletons. This receptor was obtained from a human donor in good health, serving as a control. The J gene is TRBJ2-3, the V gene TRBV6-5; no reliable D call. The sequenced material came from sorted CD4+, CD8+, or CD8+CD57+ T cells (not recorded which) from PBMCs. This CDR3 reads CASSYFGSTDTQYF. The CDR3 DNA reads TGTGCCAGCAGTTATTTCGGAAGCACAGATACGCAGTATTTT.